The rows below give T cell receptor beta chains drawn from one sample of a study of blood T cell repertoires in COVID-19. The repertoire was sequenced with immunoSEQ multiplex PCR; TCRdb's copy has only in-frame clones and lacks some. The table lists tens of thousands of clones, roughly 82% of them singletons. The sequenced sample consisted of peripheral blood. These receptors came from a man older than 75 with active COVID-19. The CDR3 runs from the conserved cysteine through the conserved F or W. Fields, in order: J gene, V gene, CDR3 length, D gene, clone size, CDR3 protein, CDR3 DNA. D genes are given only for firm matches. The listing skips clone size in some rows; elsewhere it reads once, few, many or a size class.

>TRBJ2-7|TRBV4-1|16|.|.
CASSPLSGSLPYEQYF
TGCGCCAGCAGCCCGCTGTCAGGGTCCCTCCCCTACGAGCAGTACTTC
>TRBJ2-3|TRBV7-2|13|.|.
CASSPLLSDTQYF
TGTGCCAGCAGCCCCCTCCTCTCGGATACGCAGTATTTT
>TRBJ2-5|TRBV5-1|14|.|.
CASSLVTEQETQYF
TGCGCCAGCAGCTTGGTGACAGAACAAGAGACCCAGTACTTC
>TRBJ2-3|TRBV19|15|.|.
CASSPGTWGTDTQYF
TGTGCCAGTAGTCCCGGGACTTGGGGAACAGATACGCAGTATTTT
>TRBJ2-1|TRBV11-3|12|.|.
CASSSIEREQFF
TGTGCCAGCAGCTCGATTGAGCGGGAGCAGTTCTTC
>TRBJ2-7|TRBV7-9|13|TRBD1|many
CASSPGTDYEQYF
TGTGCCAGCAGCCCCGGGACAGACTACGAGCAGTACTTC
>TRBJ2-1|TRBV30|16|.|once
CAWSAQLGSLYNEQFF
TGTGCCTGGAGTGCCCAACTAGGATCGCTCTACAATGAGCAGTTCTTC
>TRBJ1-1|TRBV7-2|17|TRBD1|.
CASSTGQGTFYGTEAFF
TGTGCCAGCAGCACTGGACAGGGGACCTTTTATGGCACTGAAGCTTTCTTT
>TRBJ2-6|TRBV7-3|15|.|.
CASSDGGTGANVLTF
TGTGCCAGCAGCGATGGAGGGACTGGGGCCAACGTCCTGACTTTC
>TRBJ2-3|TRBV27|17|TRBD2|.
CASSSIQLAGVGDTQYF
TGTGCCAGCAGTTCGATACAACTAGCGGGGGTGGGAGATACGCAGTATTTT
>TRBJ2-4|TRBV6-2/TRBV6-3|15|.|once
CASSYLAGPKNIQYF
TGTGCCAGCAGTTATCTGGCAGGGCCCAAAAACATTCAGTACTTC
>TRBJ2-3|TRBV7-9|15|TRBD2|.
CASSLSLAGTDTQYF
TGTGCCAGCAGCCTCTCGCTAGCGGGGACAGATACGCAGTATTTT
>TRBJ2-7|TRBV6-2/TRBV6-3|14|TRBD2|.
CASSSASGSYEQYF
TGTGCCAGCAGTTCGGCTAGCGGGAGTTACGAGCAGTACTTC
>TRBJ2-5|TRBV7-2|16|TRBD1|once
CASSSGQGVGQETQYF
TGTGCCAGCAGCTCCGGACAGGGGGTTGGGCAAGAGACCCAGTACTTC
>TRBJ1-1|TRBV7-3|15|.|once
CASSPQATGFTEAFF
TGTGCCAGCAGCCCACAGGCTACCGGGTTCACTGAAGCTTTCTTT
>TRBJ2-1|TRBV3-1/TRBV3-2|13|.|.
CASSQSLRDEQFF
TGTGCCAGCAGCCAATCGCTGCGGGATGAGCAGTTCTTC
>TRBJ2-1|TRBV7-7|15|TRBD2|.
CASSPGLAGYNEQFF
TGTGCTAGCAGCCCGGGGCTAGCGGGGTACAATGAGCAGTTCTTC
>TRBJ1-4|TRBV30|13|.|.
CAWSGQINEKLFF
TGTGCCTGGAGCGGACAGATTAATGAAAAACTGTTTTTT
>TRBJ1-2|TRBV29-1|13|.|.
CSVEDTGAGGYTF
TGCAGCGTTGAAGATACGGGAGCGGGGGGCTACACCTTC
>TRBJ2-7|TRBV4-1|15|.|few
CASSQEWAPSDEQYF
TGCGCCAGCAGCCAAGAGTGGGCCCCCTCGGACGAGCAGTACTTC
>TRBJ2-7|TRBV6-5|14|TRBD1|.
CASSWGQNNYEQYF
TGTGCCAGCAGTTGGGGACAGAATAACTACGAGCAGTACTTC
>TRBJ2-7|TRBV29-1|14|.|.
CSVAYQTDAYEQYF
TGCAGCGTTGCCTATCAGACAGACGCCTACGAGCAGTACTTC
>TRBJ1-6|TRBV19|13|.|once
CASSTRRDSPLHF
TGTGCCAGTAGCACCCGCAGGGATTCACCCCTCCACTTT
>TRBJ2-1|TRBV19|17|TRBD1|.
CASSLGQGAGGLNEQFF
TGTGCCAGTAGTTTGGGACAGGGCGCAGGGGGTTTGAATGAGCAGTTCTTC
>TRBJ2-1|TRBV19|13|.|.
CASSTQGTNEQFF
TGTGCCAGTAGTACGCAGGGGACCAATGAGCAGTTCTTC
>TRBJ2-1|TRBV5-1|18|TRBD2|.
CASSPFSGRLSSYNEQFF
TGCGCCAGTTCCCCCTTTAGCGGGAGGTTGAGCTCCTACAATGAGCAGTTCTTC
>TRBJ1-2|TRBV12-3/TRBV12-4|11|.|.
CASSLLGGYTF
TGTGCCAGCAGCCTCCTTGGCGGCTACACCTTC
>TRBJ1-5|TRBV6-5|15|.|.
CASSYDYTSNQPQHF
TGTGCCAGCAGTTACGATTACACTAGCAATCAGCCCCAGCATTTT
>TRBJ2-4|TRBV6-2/TRBV6-3|19|TRBD2|once
CASSTSGGGRAVAKNIQYF
TGTGCCAGCAGTACCTCGGGGGGTGGCAGGGCCGTAGCCAAAAACATTCAGTACTTC
>TRBJ2-3|TRBV2|10|.|.
CASLTDTQYF
TGTGCCAGCCTCACAGATACGCAGTATTTT
>TRBJ1-2|TRBV9|13|.|once
CASSVGGGGGYTF
TGTGCCAGCAGCGTAGGGGGGGGTGGAGGCTACACCTTC
>TRBJ2-6|TRBV7-9|16|.|.
CASSFFGISGANVLTF
TGTGCCAGCAGCTTCTTCGGGATCTCTGGGGCCAACGTCCTGACTTTC
>TRBJ2-3|TRBV10-3|13|TRBD2|.
CATASGGADTQYF
TGTGCCACTGCTAGCGGGGGGGCAGATACGCAGTATTTT
>TRBJ1-2|TRBV19|14|.|.
CASSMAGKNYGYTF
TGTGCCAGTAGTATGGCCGGGAAGAACTATGGCTACACCTTC
>TRBJ2-1|TRBV7-9|17|TRBD2|once
CASSLRLAGGSYNEQFF
TGTGCCAGCAGTTTGCGACTAGCGGGAGGGTCCTACAATGAGCAGTTCTTC
>TRBJ2-7|TRBV10-3|15|TRBD1|.
CAISAGQGTSYEQYF
TGTGCCATCAGTGCAGGACAGGGGACCTCCTACGAGCAGTACTTC
>TRBJ2-5|TRBV7-2|15|.|few
CASSLNRGGGETQYF
TGTGCCAGCAGCCTAAACCGGGGAGGAGGGGAGACCCAGTACTTC
>TRBJ1-1|TRBV6-5|13|.|.
CASKEQKNTEAFF
TGTGCCAGCAAAGAACAGAAGAACACTGAAGCTTTCTTT
>TRBJ2-2|TRBV15|16|TRBD1|many
CATSNGQGVQTGELFF
TGTGCCACCAGCAACGGACAGGGGGTACAGACCGGGGAGCTGTTTTTT
>TRBJ2-7|TRBV19|13|.|.
CASSLGPTYEQYF
TGTGCCAGTAGTCTGGGCCCAACCTACGAGCAGTACTTC
>TRBJ2-2|TRBV18|12|.|.
CASSRDTGELFF
TGTGCCAGCTCCAGGGACACCGGGGAGCTGTTTTTT
>TRBJ1-1|TRBV7-9|15|.|.
CASSLGEGRNTEAFF
TGTGCCAGCAGCCTAGGGGAGGGGCGGAACACTGAAGCTTTCTTT
>TRBJ2-5|TRBV7-2|15|.|.
CASSFLAAGGETQYF
TGTGCCAGCAGCTTTCTGGCGGCTGGGGGGGAGACCCAGTACTTC
>TRBJ1-3|TRBV2|15|.|.
CASKGSRGIGNTIYF
TGTGCCAGCAAGGGGTCGCGGGGAATTGGAAACACCATATATTTT
>TRBJ1-4|TRBV5-1|15|TRBD1|.
CASSLEQGAFEKLFF
TGCGCCAGCAGCTTGGAACAGGGGGCTTTTGAAAAACTGTTTTTT
>TRBJ1-4|TRBV4-3|15|.|.
CASSQDPDYGEKLFF
TGCGCCAGCAGCCAAGATCCCGACTACGGGGAAAAACTGTTTTTT
>TRBJ2-5|TRBV19|13|.|once
CASSIAGKETQYF
TGTGCCAGTAGTATAGCTGGCAAAGAGACCCAGTACTTC
>TRBJ2-1|TRBV28|13|TRBD2|.
CASRTSGYNEQFF
TGTGCCAGCAGGACTAGCGGCTACAATGAGCAGTTCTTC
>TRBJ2-2|TRBV11-3|14|TRBD1|.
CASSRTGVGGELFF
TGTGCCAGCAGCCGGACAGGGGTTGGCGGGGAGCTGTTTTTT
>TRBJ1-5|TRBV19|14|.|.
CASSTRTEGQPQHF
TGTGCCAGTAGTACACGGACAGAAGGGCAGCCCCAGCATTTT
>TRBJ1-1|TRBV5-4|14|.|.
CASSLASLNTEAFF
TGTGCCAGCAGCTTGGCCAGTCTGAACACTGAAGCTTTCTTT
>TRBJ2-1|TRBV11-2|16|TRBD2|once
CASSLVLAGVYNEQFF
TGTGCCAGCAGCTTAGTACTAGCGGGAGTGTACAATGAGCAGTTCTTC
>TRBJ2-2|TRBV18|17|.|.
CASSPPASGPNTGELFF
TGTGCCAGCTCACCACCGGCAAGCGGACCGAACACCGGGGAGCTGTTTTTT
>TRBJ1-6|TRBV4-1|18|.|.
CARTRGIAFSSYNSPLHF
TGCGCCAGGACTCGCGGGATCGCTTTCAGCTCCTATAATTCACCCCTCCACTTT
>TRBJ2-7|TRBV27|14|.|few
CASSLLGGSYEQYF
TGTGCCAGCAGCCTCTTGGGGGGTTCCTACGAGCAGTACTTC
>TRBJ2-5|TRBV24-1|15|TRBD2|once
CATSDRTSGRETQYF
TGTGCCACCAGTGACCGGACTAGCGGGCGGGAGACCCAGTACTTC
>TRBJ2-2|TRBV24-1|14|.|.
CATSDTDRTGELFF
TGTGCCACCAGTGATACCGACAGAACCGGGGAGCTGTTTTTT
>TRBJ2-3|TRBV5-1|11|.|.
CASSFKDTQYF
TGCGCCAGCAGCTTTAAAGATACGCAGTATTTT
>TRBJ2-7|TRBV14|12|.|.
CASSLTGYEQYF
TGTGCCAGCAGCCTAACAGGTTACGAGCAGTACTTC